What follows are 19 T cell receptor beta chains derived from one specimen sequenced in a study of diagnostic markers for celiac disease. TCRdb re-analyzed the reads; it lists each CDR3 protein once, without DNA. The sample totals 3,600 or so distinct CDR3 sequences; its top ten clones hold 8.5% to 10%. The sequencing input was either unsorted cells or a sorted T cell fraction (not recorded which). The origin of the receptors is a human donor. This table probably holds off-target reads from a library built for another chain.

This clonotype shows up as medium-sized by frequency. This chain joins TRBV3-1 and TRBJ2-5; as DNA is missing, the TRBD1 call by TCRdb cannot be tested. The CDR3 consists of 14 residues. Germline CDR1 reads LGHDT; CDR2 reads YNNKEL (reference sequence). CDR3 loop: CASSHLTGIETQYF.

This clonotype counts as medium-sized by frequency. This chain links TRBV20-1 with TRBJ2-6; TCRdb lists TRBD2, though no DNA is available to test this call. Germline loops: CDR1 DFQATT, CDR2 SNEGSKA (reference sequence). The CDR3 is 15 amino acids. The CDR3 loop reads CSALGGGSGANVLTF.

Judged by frequency, this clonotype is medium-sized. The chain carries TRBV5-1 and TRBJ1-1; TCRdb calls TRBD1, which cannot be checked without DNA. CDR3 length equals 15 residues. Germline CDR1 is SGHRS and CDR2 is YFSETQ. The CDR3 sequence: CASSRRTGGFTEAFF. Full variable domain (outside the CDR3, taken from reference TRBV5-1 and TRBJ1-1): KAGVTQTPRYLIKTRGQQVTLSCSPISGHRSVSWYQQTPGQGLQFLFEYFSETQRNKGNFPGRFSGRQFSNSRSEMNVSTLELGDSALYLCASSRRTGGFTEAFFGQGTRLTVV.

In terms of frequency, this clonotype is large. The chain uses TRBV27 and TRBJ2-3. Germline V gives CDR1 MNHEY, CDR2 SMNVEV (reference sequence). The CDR3 sequence is 13 residues long. The CDR3 loop is CASSFLNTDTQYF.

The chain is built from TRBV11-2 and TRBJ2-2; the TCRdb call, TRBD1, lacks DNA for checking. The V gene's germline CDR1 is SGHAT and CDR2 FQNNGV. This CDR3 region has 14 residues. CDR3 residues: CASSLGRETGELFF.

Frequency places this clonotype as medium-sized. The chain is built from TRBV10-3 and TRBJ1-1; TCRdb indicates TRBD1, and absent DNA this call remains unverified. Germline CDR1 is ENHRY and CDR2 is SYGVKD. This CDR3 region has 13 residues. CDR3: CAIRVTGYTEAFF.

The rearrangement links TRBV7-2 to TRBJ2-3; absent DNA, TCRdb's TRBD2 call cannot be checked. CDR3 length equals 17 residues. Germline CDR1 is SGHTA and CDR2 is FQGNSA. The CDR3 loop is CASSSGGTSGRTDTQYF.

This chain connects TRBV28 to TRBJ1-4; the TRBD1 assignment by TCRdb is unverifiable without DNA. Germline V gene data show CDR1 as MDHEN and CDR2 as SYDVKM. This CDR3 is built from 15 residues. CDR3 amino acids: CASSRTGEYYEKLFF.

The V and J genes are TRBV12-3 or TRBV12-4 and TRBJ2-5. The CDR3 has 14 residues. CDR3 loop: CASSSSILQETQYF.

Judged by frequency, this clonotype is medium-sized. The CDR3 protein is CASSLRVYTDTQYF. This chain links TRBV7-2 with TRBJ2-3. This CDR3 has 14 residues. CDR1 and CDR2 (germline): SGHTA, FQGNSA.

The chain employs TRBV5-1 and TRBJ2-5; TCRdb picks TRBD2, but there is no DNA to check that call. CDR3 length: 17 amino acids. The germline V gene encodes CDR1 SGHRS and CDR2 YFSETQ. The CDR3 loop is CASSSPPSGGGRETQYF.

The CDR3: CASSLTGNQPQHF. J is TRBJ1-5 and V is TRBV6-2 or TRBV6-3; TCRdb names TRBD1, which stays unverified in the absence of DNA. Germline V gives CDR1 MNHEY, CDR2 SVGEGT. This CDR3 has 13 amino acids.

In terms of frequency, this clonotype is medium-sized. The rearrangement uses TRBV5-1 and TRBJ1-1; the TCRdb call, TRBD1, lacks DNA for checking. Germline-derived CDR1 and CDR2 are SGHRS and YFSETQ. This CDR3 region has 15 residues. This chain's CDR3 is CASSFSGGQNTEAFF.

According to its frequency, this clonotype is medium-sized. CDR3 residues: CSARATGSGANVLTF. This chain uses TRBV20-1 with TRBJ2-6. This CDR3 comprises 15 residues. Germline CDR1 reads DFQATT; CDR2 reads SNEGSKA (reference sequence).

This clonotype is deemed medium-sized by its frequency. The chain links TRBV28 to TRBJ1-4; checking the TCRdb D call of TRBD1 is not possible without DNA. Germline V lookup: CDR1 MDHEN, CDR2 SYDVKM. The CDR3 sequence is 16 residues long. The CDR3 loop is CASSGQGFGANEKLFF.

Judged by frequency, this clonotype is large (0.1 to 1%). V and J are TRBV7-2 and TRBJ2-1. The germline V gene has CDR1 SGHTA and CDR2 FQGNSA. The CDR3 covers 14 residues. The CDR3 region is CASSFSHSYNEQFF.

This clonotype is deemed medium-sized (0.01 to 0.1%) by its frequency. The rearrangement uses TRBV7-9 and TRBJ1-3. The CDR3 has 15 residues. Germline V CDR1 and CDR2: SEHNR, FQNEAQ (reference sequence). CDR3 in amino acids: CASSSSQARGNTIYF.

V is TRBV6-6 and J is TRBJ2-3; the TRBD1 assignment by TCRdb is unverifiable without DNA. Germline CDR1 reads MNHNY; CDR2 reads SVGAGI (reference sequence). The CDR3 loop spans 15 amino acids. Here the CDR3 reads CASMSGTVSTDTQYF.

J is TRBJ2-5 and V is TRBV6-6; TCRdb selects TRBD2, and the lack of DNA leaves this call unchecked. Germline assignment: CDR1 MNHNY and CDR2 SVGAGI (reference sequence). The CDR3 consists of 17 residues. The CDR3 loop is CASSPGTSGNLKETQYF.